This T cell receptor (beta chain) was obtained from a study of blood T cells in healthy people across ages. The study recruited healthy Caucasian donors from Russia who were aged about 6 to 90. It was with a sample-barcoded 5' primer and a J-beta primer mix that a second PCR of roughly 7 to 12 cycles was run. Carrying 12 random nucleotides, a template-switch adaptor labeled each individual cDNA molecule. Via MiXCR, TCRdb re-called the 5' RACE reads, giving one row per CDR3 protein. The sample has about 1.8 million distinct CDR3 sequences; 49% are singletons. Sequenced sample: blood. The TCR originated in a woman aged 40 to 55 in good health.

CDR3 coding DNA: TGTGCCATCAGTGAGCCCGGGGGAAAGAAGAACACTGAAGCTTTCTTT. This encodes CAISEPGGKKNTEAFF. The chain links TRBV10-3 to TRBJ1-1; TRBD1 is a possible D gene (5 bases). The V gene lost 2 bases and the J gene lost 1 base, with 14 bases spanning the gap. CDR1 is ENHRY, CDR2 SYGVKD, per germline. The CDR3 totals 16 residues.